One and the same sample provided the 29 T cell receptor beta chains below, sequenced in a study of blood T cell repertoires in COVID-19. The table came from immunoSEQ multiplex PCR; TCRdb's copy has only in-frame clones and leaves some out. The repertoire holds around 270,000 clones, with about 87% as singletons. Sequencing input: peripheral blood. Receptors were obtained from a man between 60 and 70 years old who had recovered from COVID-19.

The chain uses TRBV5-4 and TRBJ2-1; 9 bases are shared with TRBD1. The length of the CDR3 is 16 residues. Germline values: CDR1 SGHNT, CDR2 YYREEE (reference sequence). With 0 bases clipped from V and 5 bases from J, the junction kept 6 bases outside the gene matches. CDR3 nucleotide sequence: TGTGCCAGCAGCTTGGTTGGGACAGGGCTCAACAATGAGCAGTTCTTC. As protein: CASSLVGTGLNNEQFF.

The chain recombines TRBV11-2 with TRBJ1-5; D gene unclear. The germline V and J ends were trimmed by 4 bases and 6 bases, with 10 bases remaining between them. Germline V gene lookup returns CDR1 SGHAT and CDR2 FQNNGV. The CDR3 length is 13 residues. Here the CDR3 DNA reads TGTGCCAGCAGCTACCGCGGTGGTCAGCCCCAGCATTTT. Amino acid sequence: CASSYRGGQPQHF.

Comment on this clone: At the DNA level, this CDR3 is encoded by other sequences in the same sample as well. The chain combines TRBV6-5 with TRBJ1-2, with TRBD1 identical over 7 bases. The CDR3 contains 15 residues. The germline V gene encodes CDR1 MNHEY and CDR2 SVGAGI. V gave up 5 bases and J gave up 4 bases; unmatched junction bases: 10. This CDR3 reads CASSTRTGRAYGYTF. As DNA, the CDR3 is TGTGCCAGCAGTACCCGGACAGGCCGGGCCTATGGCTACACCTTC.

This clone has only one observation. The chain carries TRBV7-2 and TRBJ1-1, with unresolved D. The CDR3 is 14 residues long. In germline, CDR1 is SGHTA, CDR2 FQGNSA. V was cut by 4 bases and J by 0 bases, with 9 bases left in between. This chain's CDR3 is CASSSLLLNTEAFF. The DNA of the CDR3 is TGTGCCAGCAGCTCACTCCTTCTGAACACTGAAGCTTTCTTT.

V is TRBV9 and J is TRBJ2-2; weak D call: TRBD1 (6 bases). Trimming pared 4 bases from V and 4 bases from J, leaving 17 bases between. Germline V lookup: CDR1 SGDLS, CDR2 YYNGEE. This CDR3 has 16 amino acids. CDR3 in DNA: TGTGCCAGCAGCTCCCGGCTGAGGGGGAGCACCGGGGAGCTGTTTTTT. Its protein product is CASSSRLRGSTGELFF.

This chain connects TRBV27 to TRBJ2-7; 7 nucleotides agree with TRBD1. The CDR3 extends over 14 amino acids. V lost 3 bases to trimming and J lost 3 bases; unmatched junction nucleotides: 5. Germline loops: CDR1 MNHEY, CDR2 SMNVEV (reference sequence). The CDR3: CASSFRDSDYEQYF. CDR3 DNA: TGTGCCAGCAGTTTCCGGGACAGTGACTACGAGCAGTACTTC.

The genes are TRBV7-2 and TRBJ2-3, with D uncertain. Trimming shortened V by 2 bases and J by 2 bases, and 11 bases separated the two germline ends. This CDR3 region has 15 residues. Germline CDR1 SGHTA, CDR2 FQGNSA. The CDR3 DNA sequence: TGTGCCAGCAGCTTAAATCGCGGATCCACAGATACGCAGTATTTT. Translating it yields CASSLNRGSTDTQYF. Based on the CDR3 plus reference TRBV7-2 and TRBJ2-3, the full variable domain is GAGVSQSPSNKVTEKGKDVELRCDPISGHTALYWYRQSLGQGLEFLIYFQGNSAPDKSGLPSDRFSAERTGGSVSTLTIQRTQQEDSAVYLCASSLNRGSTDTQYFGPGTRLTVL.

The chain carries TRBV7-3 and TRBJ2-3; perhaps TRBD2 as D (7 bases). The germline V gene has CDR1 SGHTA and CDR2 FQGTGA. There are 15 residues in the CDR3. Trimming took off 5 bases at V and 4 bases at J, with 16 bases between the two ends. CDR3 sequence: CASSKPGGGADTQYF. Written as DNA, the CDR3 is TGTGCCAGCAGCAAACCGGGCGGGGGCGCAGATACGCAGTATTTT.

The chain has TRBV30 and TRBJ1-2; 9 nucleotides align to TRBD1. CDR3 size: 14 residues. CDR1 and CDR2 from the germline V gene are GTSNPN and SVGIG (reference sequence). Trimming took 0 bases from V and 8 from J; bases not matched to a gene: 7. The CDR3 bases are TGTGCCTGGAGTGTACTGACAGGGGGGGGAGGCTACACCTTC. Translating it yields CAWSVLTGGGGYTF. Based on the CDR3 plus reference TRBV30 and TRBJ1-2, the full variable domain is SQTIHQWPATLVQPVGSPLSLECTVEGTSNPNLYWYRQAAGRGLQLLFYSVGIGQISSEVPQNLSASRPQDRQFILSSKKLLLSDSGFYLCAWSVLTGGGGYTFGSGTRLTVV.

This CDR3 reads CASSQDRPGITGYGYTF. The DNA of the CDR3 is TGCGCCAGCAGCCAAGACCGCCCGGGGATAACTGGGTATGGCTACACCTTC. The chain recombines TRBV4-1 with TRBJ1-2; D call uncertain. The V end was cut by 0 bases, the J end by 5 bases, with 19 bases between. The germline CDR1 and CDR2 sequences are MGHRA and YSYEKL. The CDR3 has 17 amino acids.

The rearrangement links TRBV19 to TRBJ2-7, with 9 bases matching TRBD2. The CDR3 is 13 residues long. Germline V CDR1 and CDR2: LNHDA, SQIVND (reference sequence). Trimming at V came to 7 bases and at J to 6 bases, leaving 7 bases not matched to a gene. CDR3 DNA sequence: TGTGCCAGTAAATTGGCGGGGGGGCGCGAGCAGTACTTC. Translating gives CASKLAGGREQYF. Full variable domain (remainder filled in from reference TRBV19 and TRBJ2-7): DGGITQSPKYLFRKEGQNVTLSCEQNLNHDAMYWYRQDPGQGLRLIYYSQIVNDFQKGDIAEGYSVSREKKESFPLTVTSAQKNPTAFYLCASKLAGGREQYFGPGTRLTVT.

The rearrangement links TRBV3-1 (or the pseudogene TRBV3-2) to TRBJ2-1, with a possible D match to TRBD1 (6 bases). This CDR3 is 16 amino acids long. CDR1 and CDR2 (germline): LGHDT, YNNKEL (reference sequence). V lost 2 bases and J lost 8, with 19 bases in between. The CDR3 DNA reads TGTGCCAGCAGCCAAAGGGCAACAGGGCGTAGGGATGAGCAGTTCTTC. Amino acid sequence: CASSQRATGRRDEQFF.

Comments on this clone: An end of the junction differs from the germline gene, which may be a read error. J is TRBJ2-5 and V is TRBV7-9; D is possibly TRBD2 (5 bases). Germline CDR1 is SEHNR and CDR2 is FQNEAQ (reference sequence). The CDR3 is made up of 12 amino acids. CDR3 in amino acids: CVSSGLQETQYF. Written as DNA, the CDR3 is TGTGTCAGCAGCGGCCTCCAAGAGACCCAGTACTTC.

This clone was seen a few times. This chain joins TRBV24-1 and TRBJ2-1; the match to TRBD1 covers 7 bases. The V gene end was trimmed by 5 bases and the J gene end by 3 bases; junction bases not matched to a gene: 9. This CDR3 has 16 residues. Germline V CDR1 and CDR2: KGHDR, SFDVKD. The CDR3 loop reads CATSGVRQGDYNEQFF. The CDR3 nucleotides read TGTGCCACCAGTGGTGTCCGACAGGGAGACTACAATGAGCAGTTCTTC.

CDR3 in DNA: TGTGCCAGCAGCTTAGAATCGCCTAGCGGGGGGATCACCGGGGAGCTGTTTTTT. It is translated as CASSLESPSGGITGELFF. The chain is built from TRBV11-2 and TRBJ2-2, with 11 bases identical to TRBD2. There are 18 residues in the CDR3. Germline CDR1 reads SGHAT; CDR2 reads FQNNGV. The trim removed 0 bases at V and 4 bases at J, leaving 7 bases unmatched.

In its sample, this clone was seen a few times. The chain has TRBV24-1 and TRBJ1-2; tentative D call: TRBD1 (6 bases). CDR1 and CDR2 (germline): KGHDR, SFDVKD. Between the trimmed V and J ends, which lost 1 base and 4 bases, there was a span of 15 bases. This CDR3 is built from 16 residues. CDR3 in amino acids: CATSDFQGKGAYGYTF. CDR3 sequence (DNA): TGTGCCACCAGTGATTTCCAGGGGAAGGGTGCCTATGGCTACACCTTC.

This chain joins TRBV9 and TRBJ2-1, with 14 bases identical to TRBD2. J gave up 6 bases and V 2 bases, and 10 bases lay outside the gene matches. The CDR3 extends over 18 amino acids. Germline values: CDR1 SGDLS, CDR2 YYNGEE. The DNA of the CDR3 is TGTGCCAGCAGCGTGGGGACTAGCGGGGGCTACCAAAGCAATGAGCAGTTCTTC. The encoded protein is CASSVGTSGGYQSNEQFF.

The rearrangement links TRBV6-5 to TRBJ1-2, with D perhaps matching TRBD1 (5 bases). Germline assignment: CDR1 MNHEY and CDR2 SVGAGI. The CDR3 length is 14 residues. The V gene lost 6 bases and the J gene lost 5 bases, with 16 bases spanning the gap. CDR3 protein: CASSPGGERYGYTF. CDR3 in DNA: TGTGCCAGCAGCCCCGGGGGGGAGAGGTATGGCTACACCTTC.

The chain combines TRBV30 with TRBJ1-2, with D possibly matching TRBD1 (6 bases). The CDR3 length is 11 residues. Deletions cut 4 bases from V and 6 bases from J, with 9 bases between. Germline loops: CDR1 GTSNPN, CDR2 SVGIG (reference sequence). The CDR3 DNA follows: TGTGCCTGGACCGCAGGGGATGGCTACACCTTC. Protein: CAWTAGDGYTF.

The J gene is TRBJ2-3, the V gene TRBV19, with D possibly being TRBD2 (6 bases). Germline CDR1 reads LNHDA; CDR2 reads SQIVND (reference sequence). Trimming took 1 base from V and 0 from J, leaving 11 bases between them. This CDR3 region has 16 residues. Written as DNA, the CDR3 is TGTGCCAGTAGTATAGTGGGGACTGTCAGCACAGATACGCAGTATTTT. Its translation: CASSIVGTVSTDTQYF.

CDR3 protein: CASSLVASGGALTDTQYF. Written as DNA, the CDR3 is TGCGCCAGCAGCTTGGTGGCTAGCGGGGGGGCCCTCACAGATACGCAGTATTTT. This chain connects TRBV5-1 to TRBJ2-3; 12 bases are a match to TRBD2. CDR1 is SGHRS, CDR2 YFSETQ, per germline. Trimming removed 0 bases from V and 2 bases from J; junction bases left unmatched: 7. The CDR3 runs 18 residues.

The chain's CDR3 is CASSETSGAVWGANVLTF. DNA for the CDR3: TGTGCCAGCTCAGAGACTAGCGGGGCCGTCTGGGGGGCCAACGTCCTGACTTTC. The chain recombines TRBV18 with TRBJ2-6; 11 bases align to TRBD2. V was clipped by 5 bases and J by 4 bases; unmatched bases: 10. The CDR3 is made up of 18 amino acids. CDR1 KGHSH and CDR2 LQKENI come from the germline V gene.

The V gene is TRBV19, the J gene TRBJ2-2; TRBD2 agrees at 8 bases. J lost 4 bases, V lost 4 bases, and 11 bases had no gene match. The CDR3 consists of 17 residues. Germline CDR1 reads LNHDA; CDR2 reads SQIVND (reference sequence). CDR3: CASSTAETSEGTGELFF. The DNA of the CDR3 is TGTGCCAGTAGTACCGCCGAGACTAGCGAGGGCACCGGGGAGCTGTTTTTT.

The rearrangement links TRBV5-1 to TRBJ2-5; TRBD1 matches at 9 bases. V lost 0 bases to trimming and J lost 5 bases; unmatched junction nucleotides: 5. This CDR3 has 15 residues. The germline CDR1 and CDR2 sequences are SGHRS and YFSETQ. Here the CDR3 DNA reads TGCGCCAGCAGCTTGGGGGACAGGGATAGGGAGACCCAGTACTTC. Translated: CASSLGDRDRETQYF. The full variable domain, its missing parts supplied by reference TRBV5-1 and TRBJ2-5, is KAGVTQTPRYLIKTRGQQVTLSCSPISGHRSVSWYQQTPGQGLQFLFEYFSETQRNKGNFPGRFSGRQFSNSRSEMNVSTLELGDSALYLCASSLGDRDRETQYFGPGTRLLVL.

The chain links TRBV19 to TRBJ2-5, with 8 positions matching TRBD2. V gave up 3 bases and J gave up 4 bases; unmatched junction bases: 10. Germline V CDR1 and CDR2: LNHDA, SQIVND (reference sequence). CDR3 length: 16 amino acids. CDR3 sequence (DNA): TGTGCCAGTAGTATCGGGGGCGGGGGGCCAGGAGAGACCCAGTACTTC. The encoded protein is CASSIGGGGPGETQYF.

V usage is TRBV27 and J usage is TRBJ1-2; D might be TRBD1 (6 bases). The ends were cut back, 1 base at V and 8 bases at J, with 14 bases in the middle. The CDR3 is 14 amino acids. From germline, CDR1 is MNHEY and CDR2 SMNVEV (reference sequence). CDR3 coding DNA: TGTGCCAGCAGTTTATGGCCAGGGGTGGAGGGCTACACCTTC. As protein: CASSLWPGVEGYTF.

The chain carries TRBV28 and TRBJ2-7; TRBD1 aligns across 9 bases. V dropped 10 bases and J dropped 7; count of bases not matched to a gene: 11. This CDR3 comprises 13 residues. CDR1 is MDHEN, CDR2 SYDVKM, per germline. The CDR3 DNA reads TGTGCCACTAGGACAGGGGTAGTGTGGGAGCAGTACTTC. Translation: CATRTGVVWEQYF.

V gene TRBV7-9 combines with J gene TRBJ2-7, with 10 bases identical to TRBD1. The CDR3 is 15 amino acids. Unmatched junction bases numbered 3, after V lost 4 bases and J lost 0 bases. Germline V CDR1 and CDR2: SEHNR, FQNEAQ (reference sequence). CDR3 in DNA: TGTGCCAGCAGCTGGGGACAGGGGAGCTCCTACGAGCAGTACTTC. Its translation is CASSWGQGSSYEQYF.

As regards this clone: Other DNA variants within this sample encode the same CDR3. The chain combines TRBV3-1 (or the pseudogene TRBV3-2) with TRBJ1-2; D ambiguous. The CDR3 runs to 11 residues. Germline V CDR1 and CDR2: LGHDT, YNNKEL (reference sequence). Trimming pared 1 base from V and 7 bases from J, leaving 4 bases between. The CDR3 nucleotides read TGTGCCAGCAGCCAAGCGGGTGGCTACACCTTC. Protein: CASSQAGGYTF.